These 15 T cell receptor beta chains were all obtained from the same sample, sequenced in a study of tumor-infiltrating lymphocytes in localized non-small cell lung cancer. Profiling relied on immunoSEQ multiplex PCR, and the TCRdb table lists in-frame clones only, not all of them. The table has over 5,500 clones, around 66% seen once. Sequencing was done on a sample of lung tumor tissue. The receptor source for this set is a human donor with non-small cell lung cancer.

The chain links TRBV6-1 to TRBJ2-1; 12 bases line up with TRBD2. V dropped 3 bases and J dropped 10; count of bases not matched to a gene: 7. This CDR3 is built from 15 residues. Germline CDR1 is MNHNS and CDR2 is SASEGT. This chain's CDR3 is CASSETSGSLGEQFF. The CDR3 DNA sequence: TGTGCCAGCAGTGAGACTAGCGGGAGCCTCGGGGAGCAGTTCTTC.

The rearrangement uses TRBV5-1 and TRBJ2-2, with a weak D call TRBD1 (6 bases). The germline V and J ends were trimmed by 1 base and 0 bases, with 7 bases remaining between them. Germline CDR1 reads SGHRS; CDR2 reads YFSETQ. The CDR3 covers 15 residues. The CDR3 DNA sequence: TGCGCCAGCAGCTTGACAGGGACGAACACCGGGGAGCTGTTTTTT. It yields the protein CASSLTGTNTGELFF.

J is TRBJ2-3 and V is TRBV7-2; the match to TRBD2 covers 13 bases. The CDR3 totals 15 residues. CDR1 is SGHTA and CDR2 is FQGNSA in the germline V gene. With V trimmed by 5 bases and J by 4 bases, 3 bases remained unmatched. CDR3 in DNA: TGTGCCAGCAGCACCGGGACTAGCGGGGCAGATACGCAGTATTTT. Protein sequence: CASSTGTSGADTQYF.

This rearrangement joins TRBV7-2 to TRBJ2-3; 9 nucleotides agree with TRBD2. CDR3 length equals 18 residues. The trim removed 4 bases at V and 5 bases at J, leaving 16 bases unmatched. Germline assignment: CDR1 SGHTA and CDR2 FQGNSA. The CDR3 nucleotides are TGTGCCAGCAGCTCCCCCCCGGGGGGCGGGAGGGCGGTAGATACGCAGTATTTT. Its translation: CASSSPPGGGRAVDTQYF.

The rearrangement links TRBV5-4 to TRBJ2-2; 8 bases map to TRBD1. V gave up 4 bases and J gave up 7 bases; unmatched junction bases: 3. In germline, CDR1 is SGHNT, CDR2 YYREEE (reference sequence). The CDR3 loop spans 13 amino acids. The CDR3, as DNA: TGTGCCAGCAGCACACAGGGGGGCGGGGAGCTGTTTTTT. It yields the protein CASSTQGGGELFF. Full variable domain (outside the CDR3, taken from reference TRBV5-4 and TRBJ2-2): ETGVTQSPTHLIKTRGQQVTLRCSSQSGHNTVSWYQQALGQGPQFIFQYYREEENGRGNFPPRFSGLQFPNYSSELNVNALELDDSALYLCASSTQGGGELFFGEGSRLTVL.

This clone was counted between two and nine times. The chain is built from TRBV7-8 and TRBJ1-2; no clear D. CDR1 is SGHVS, CDR2 FQNEAQ, per germline. The CDR3 contains 15 residues. Trimming stripped 0 bases from V and 3 bases from J, with 11 bases between. Here the CDR3 DNA reads TGTGCCAGCAGCTTAGCCGTTGACGGACACTATGGCTACACCTTC. Residues: CASSLAVDGHYGYTF. The complete variable domain, with remaining parts taken from reference TRBV7-8 and TRBJ1-2, reads GAGVSQSPRYKVAKRGQDVALRCDPISGHVSLFWYQQALGQGPEFLTYFQNEAQLDKSGLPSDRFFAERPEGSVSTLKIQRTQQEDSAVYLCASSLAVDGHYGYTFGSGTRLTVV.

The rearrangement joins TRBV5-1 to TRBJ2-5; D is unclear. The CDR3 extends over 15 amino acids. Trimming left V 0 bases short and J 5 bases short, with 14 bases between. Germline CDR1 and CDR2: SGHRS and YFSETQ. The CDR3 DNA follows: TGCGCCAGCAGCTTGGAACCCGCCCGTCGGGAGACCCAGTACTTC. This encodes CASSLEPARRETQYF. The entire variable domain, with the rest obtained from reference TRBV5-1 and TRBJ2-5, is as follows: KAGVTQTPRYLIKTRGQQVTLSCSPISGHRSVSWYQQTPGQGLQFLFEYFSETQRNKGNFPGRFSGRQFSNSRSEMNVSTLELGDSALYLCASSLEPARRETQYFGPGTRLLVL.

The chain combines TRBV19 with TRBJ2-1; 7 bases are a match to TRBD2. The CDR3 extends over 16 amino acids. Germline CDR1 is LNHDA and CDR2 is SQIVND (reference sequence). The J segment lost 7 bases and the V segment lost 6 bases, leaving 15 bases of the junction unmatched. The CDR3 reads CASSTAGTTGGNEQFF. The CDR3 region has the DNA TGTGCCAGTAGCACAGCCGGGACGACCGGGGGGAATGAGCAGTTCTTC.

This clone has a handful of counts. V gene TRBV6-6 combines with J gene TRBJ1-2, with 7 bases aligning to TRBD1. This CDR3 region has 14 residues. Germline loops: CDR1 MNHNY, CDR2 SVGAGI (reference sequence). V was pared by 6 bases and J by 2 bases, with 6 bases of the junction left unmatched. The chain's CDR3 is CASRWAQGNYGYTF. The CDR3 DNA is TGTGCCAGCAGATGGGCACAGGGGAACTATGGCTACACCTTC.

This CDR3 reads CASSSGLAGRNEQFF. CDR3 in DNA: TGTGCCAGCAGCTCCGGACTAGCGGGGCGCAATGAGCAGTTCTTC. The V and J genes are TRBV11-3 and TRBJ2-1; 12 nucleotides align to TRBD2. The CDR3 has 15 residues. The germline V gene encodes CDR1 SGHNT and CDR2 YENEEA. V dropped 4 bases and J dropped 6; count of bases not matched to a gene: 4. The full variable domain, completed using reference TRBV11-3 and TRBJ2-1, is EAGVVQSPRYKIIEKKQPVAFWCNPISGHNTLYWYLQNLGQGPELLIRYENEEAVDDSQLPKDRFSAERLKGVDSTLKIQPAELGDSAVYLCASSSGLAGRNEQFFGPGTRLTVL.

A few counts support this clone. The chain is built from TRBV15 and TRBJ1-1, with 7 bases identical to TRBD1. After removal of 5 bases from V and 3 bases from J, the junction contained 9 bases not matched to a gene. Germline lookup yields CDR1 LNHNV and CDR2 YYDKDF (reference sequence). There are 15 residues in the CDR3. CDR3 protein: CATSRDRGRDTEAFF. The DNA for the CDR3 is TGTGCCACCAGCCGTGATAGGGGGCGCGACACTGAAGCTTTCTTT.

The V call is TRBV5-4, the J call TRBJ1-2; D may be TRBD1 (6 bases). Germline V gives CDR1 SGHNT, CDR2 YYREEE (reference sequence). V was cut by 1 base and J by 8 bases, with 12 bases left in between. This CDR3 has 13 amino acids. The CDR3 sequence: CASSLYGGYGYTF. The CDR3 region has the DNA TGTGCCAGCAGCTTGTACGGGGGCTACGGCTACACCTTC.

The table lists this clone with a few counts. This chain links TRBV2 with TRBJ1-6; D is possibly TRBD1 (5 bases). The CDR3 loop spans 13 amino acids. The V gene lost 10 bases and the J gene lost 6 bases, with 13 bases spanning the gap. The germline V gene has CDR1 SNHLY and CDR2 FYNNEI. CDR3 in amino acids: CATKRDPNSPLHF. The CDR3 DNA sequence: TGTGCCACTAAGCGGGACCCTAATTCACCCCTCCACTTT. Full variable domain (outside the CDR3, taken from reference TRBV2 and TRBJ1-6): EPEVTQTPSHQVTQMGQEVILRCVPISNHLYFYWYRQILGQKVEFLVSFYNNEISEKSEIFDDQFSVERPDGSNFTLKIRSTKLEDSAMYFCATKRDPNSPLHFGNGTRLTVT.

The rearrangement links TRBV6-1 to TRBJ2-3, with D perhaps assigned TRBD1 or TRBD2 (6 bases each). V lost 7 bases and J 5 bases, leaving 19 bases between the germline ends. The germline CDR1 and CDR2 sequences are MNHNS and SASEGT. The CDR3 sequence is 15 residues long. CDR3 in amino acids: CASTPRGRYGDTQYF. The CDR3 DNA sequence: TGTGCCAGCACTCCCCGGGGGCGTTACGGAGATACGCAGTATTTT.

This rearrangement joins TRBV9 to TRBJ2-4; 8 nucleotides match TRBD1. V was clipped by 3 bases and J by 8 bases; unmatched bases: 4. The CDR3 totals 13 residues. Germline CDR1 SGDLS, CDR2 YYNGEE. The CDR3, as DNA: TGTGCCAGCAGCGACGACAGGGGAGACATTCAGTACTTC. Amino acids: CASSDDRGDIQYF.